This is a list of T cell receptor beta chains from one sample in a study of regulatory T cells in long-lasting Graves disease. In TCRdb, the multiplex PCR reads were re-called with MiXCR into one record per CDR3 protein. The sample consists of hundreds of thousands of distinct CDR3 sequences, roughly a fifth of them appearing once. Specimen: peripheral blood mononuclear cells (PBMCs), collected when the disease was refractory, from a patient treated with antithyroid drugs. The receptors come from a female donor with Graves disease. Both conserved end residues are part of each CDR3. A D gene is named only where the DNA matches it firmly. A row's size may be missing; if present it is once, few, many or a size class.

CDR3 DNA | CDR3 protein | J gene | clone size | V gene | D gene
TGCAGTGCTCGAAGGGGGCTAGCGGACCAAGAGACCCAGTACTTC | CSARRGLADQETQYF | TRBJ2-5 | many | TRBV20-1 | .
TGTGCCAGCAGTAAACAGGGGGCGAGTAAAAACATTCAGTACTTC | CASSKQGASKNIQYF | TRBJ2-4 | . | TRBV6-1 | TRBD1
TGTGCCAGCAGTGCCCTACCTGAGTCCCGAACTGAAGCTTTCTTT | CASSALPESRTEAFF | TRBJ1-1 | many | TRBV28 | .
TGTGCCTGGACCTTGGACAGAAACACTGAAGCTTTCTTT | CAWTLDRNTEAFF | TRBJ1-1 | . | TRBV30 | .
TGTGCCAGCAGGCCCAGCTCCTACGAGCAGTACTTC | CASRPSSYEQYF | TRBJ2-7 | many | TRBV28 | .
TGTGCCAGCAGCCCCGGTGCGGGGGAACCTAACTATGGCTACACCTTC | CASSPGAGEPNYGYTF | TRBJ1-2 | many | TRBV28 | .
TGTGCCAGCAGGCTCCCCGGTGGCACTGAAGCTTTCTTT | CASRLPGGTEAFF | TRBJ1-1 | many | TRBV2 | .
TGTGCCAGCACTCCCACCGGGGCCGGCGCCTACGAGCAGTACTTC | CASTPTGAGAYEQYF | TRBJ2-7 | many | TRBV27 | .
TGTGCCAGCAGCGTAGAGGGGATATCCAACGAAGCTTTCTTT | CASSVEGISNEAFF | TRBJ1-1 | . | TRBV9 | .
TGTGCCAGCAGTCATAGCGGGAGAGAGACCCAGTACTTC | CASSHSGRETQYF | TRBJ2-5 | . | TRBV12-3/TRBV12-4 | TRBD2
TGTGCTAGTGCTCTAAGGACCGGATACTACGAGCAGTACTTC | CASALRTGYYEQYF | TRBJ2-7 | many | TRBV12-5 | .
TGTGCCAGCAGCTTACAGGGAATAGACGGCTACACCTTC | CASSLQGIDGYTF | TRBJ1-2 | . | TRBV7-2 | .
TGTGCCAGCAGTTTAGGCGGAGGGCCCCCCTACGAGCAGTACTTC | CASSLGGGPPYEQYF | TRBJ2-7 | many | TRBV12-3/TRBV12-4 | .
TGTGCCAGCAGTTTTACAGGGGTGGCGAACACCGGGGAGCTGTTTTTT | CASSFTGVANTGELFF | TRBJ2-2 | many | TRBV27 | TRBD1
TGTGCCAGCAGTTACTCGATGGGGGGCTACGAGCAGTACTTC | CASSYSMGGYEQYF | TRBJ2-7 | many | TRBV6-4 | .
TGTGCCAGCAGTTTTGGGACAGGGTTGAATGAGCAGTTCTTC | CASSFGTGLNEQFF | TRBJ2-1 | . | TRBV12-3/TRBV12-4 | TRBD1
TGTGCCAGCAGCTTAGGGGAGGGCCGCGAGCAGTACTTC | CASSLGEGREQYF | TRBJ2-7 | few | TRBV7-2 | TRBD2
TGCAGTGCTAGAGGTCTAAGGGATTTAGGCTACGAGCAGTACTTC | CSARGLRDLGYEQYF | TRBJ2-7 | few | TRBV20-1 | .
TGCAGCGTTGGTTGTACAGGGACCTACGAGCAGTACTTC | CSVGCTGTYEQYF | TRBJ2-7 | . | TRBV29-1 | .
TGTGCCAGCTCACCACCGGGACAGGGGGCTCAGCCCCAGCATTTT | CASSPPGQGAQPQHF | TRBJ1-5 | . | TRBV2 | TRBD1
TGTGCCACCAAAAGTGCGGGAAACTATGGCTACACCTTC | CATKSAGNYGYTF | TRBJ1-2 | few | TRBV5-6 | .
TGTGCCTGGAGCCATCCGGGATCCGCCTCTGGGGCCAACGTCCTGACTTTC | CAWSHPGSASGANVLTF | TRBJ2-6 | . | TRBV30 | .
TGTGCCAGCAGTTATGGGCAGAGCTCCTACGAGCAGTACTTC | CASSYGQSSYEQYF | TRBJ2-7 | many | TRBV6-2/TRBV6-3 | .
TGTGCTAGCAGCTTGAGGGACAGGGCTAATGAAAAACTGTTTTTT | CASSLRDRANEKLFF | TRBJ1-4 | . | TRBV7-7 | TRBD1
TGTGCCAGTAGTAAAACCCCGGGACAAACCACTGAAGCTTTCTTT | CASSKTPGQTTEAFF | TRBJ1-1 | . | TRBV19 | .
TGTGCCAGCAGCCTAGGGACTGTTGGTGGCTACACCTTC | CASSLGTVGGYTF | TRBJ1-2 | many | TRBV12-3/TRBV12-4 | .
TGTGCCAGCAGTATTGGGGCGGAGAACTATGGCTACACCTTC | CASSIGAENYGYTF | TRBJ1-2 | many | TRBV28 | .
TGCAGTGCTAGCAGAAGCGGGGGGGTCACAGATACGCAGTATTTT | CSASRSGGVTDTQYF | TRBJ2-3 | . | TRBV20-1 | TRBD2
TGTGCCAGCAGCAAGGACAGGGCTAGCTCTGGAAACACCATATATTTT | CASSKDRASSGNTIYF | TRBJ1-3 | . | TRBV2 | TRBD1
TGTGCCAGCAGCTCGTACCGGGACAGGCTCCACTTT | CASSSYRDRLHF | TRBJ1-6 | many | TRBV5-5 | TRBD1
TGTGCCAGTAGTATAACAGGGATTAACTATGGCTACACCTTC | CASSITGINYGYTF | TRBJ1-2 | many | TRBV19 | .
TGTGCCATCAGTGCAGACCCCGGGTCTAGCGGGGGGGAAGACACCGGGGAGCTGTTTTTT | CAISADPGSSGGEDTGELFF | TRBJ2-2 | few | TRBV10-3 | TRBD2
TGTGCCAGCATCCTATTGGGGGACACTGAAGCTTTCTTT | CASILLGDTEAFF | TRBJ1-1 | . | TRBV28 | .
TGTGCCAGCAATCAACAGGGTGGGCCTTCGGAAAAACTGTTTTTT | CASNQQGGPSEKLFF | TRBJ1-4 | many | TRBV2 | .
TGTGCCAGCAGCCCAGGGGGGCCAGGCGGAAAGTTCTTC | CASSPGGPGGKFF | TRBJ2-1 | . | TRBV7-9 | .
TGTGCCAGCAGTAAGGACAGGGGCTCAGATACGCAGTATTTT | CASSKDRGSDTQYF | TRBJ2-3 | . | TRBV12-3/TRBV12-4 | TRBD1
TGTGCCAGCAGCCCTCGGACTCATGCTGGCTACGAGCAGTGCTTC | CASSPRTHAGYEQCF | TRBJ2-7 | . | TRBV13 | .
TGTGCCAGCAGTTTGGTTGGGACAGGGGACGAAAAACTGTTTTTT | CASSLVGTGDEKLFF | TRBJ1-4 | many | TRBV12-3/TRBV12-4 | TRBD1
TGTGCCAGCAGTCGGGGCTCGAACACCGGGGAGCTGTTTTTT | CASSRGSNTGELFF | TRBJ2-2 | many | TRBV28 | .
TGTGCCACCAGTGAGACCGGGACTAGCGATGGGTATGAGCAGTTCTTC | CATSETGTSDGYEQFF | TRBJ2-1 | . | TRBV24-1 | TRBD2
TGCAGTGCTGATCCGGGACCGGGCTACGAGCAGTACTTC | CSADPGPGYEQYF | TRBJ2-7 | many | TRBV20-1 | .
TGTGCCAGCAGTTACTCTAGCTACACTGAAGCTTTCTTT | CASSYSSYTEAFF | TRBJ1-1 | . | TRBV6-2/TRBV6-3 | .
TGTGCCAGCAGTCCACAGGTAAACCAGCCCCAGCATTTT | CASSPQVNQPQHF | TRBJ1-5 | many | TRBV28 | .
TGTGCCAGCAGTGAAAGGGGACAGACGGGAAATCAGCCCCAGCATTTT | CASSERGQTGNQPQHF | TRBJ1-5 | once | TRBV2 | TRBD1
TGTGCCAGCAGTGGACAGTCTAGCAATCAGCCCCAGCATTTT | CASSGQSSNQPQHF | TRBJ1-5 | many | TRBV12-3/TRBV12-4 | .
TGTGCCAGCAGCCAAGCACACTACGAAGAGACCCAGTACTTC | CASSQAHYEETQYF | TRBJ2-5 | many | TRBV3-1 | .
TGTGCCAGTAGTATGAAGCGACAGGGGTCCAATCAGCCCCAGCATTTT | CASSMKRQGSNQPQHF | TRBJ1-5 | once | TRBV19 | TRBD1
TGTGCCAGTAGTATAACTCTCCGGACGTATGGCTACACCTTC | CASSITLRTYGYTF | TRBJ1-2 | . | TRBV19 | .